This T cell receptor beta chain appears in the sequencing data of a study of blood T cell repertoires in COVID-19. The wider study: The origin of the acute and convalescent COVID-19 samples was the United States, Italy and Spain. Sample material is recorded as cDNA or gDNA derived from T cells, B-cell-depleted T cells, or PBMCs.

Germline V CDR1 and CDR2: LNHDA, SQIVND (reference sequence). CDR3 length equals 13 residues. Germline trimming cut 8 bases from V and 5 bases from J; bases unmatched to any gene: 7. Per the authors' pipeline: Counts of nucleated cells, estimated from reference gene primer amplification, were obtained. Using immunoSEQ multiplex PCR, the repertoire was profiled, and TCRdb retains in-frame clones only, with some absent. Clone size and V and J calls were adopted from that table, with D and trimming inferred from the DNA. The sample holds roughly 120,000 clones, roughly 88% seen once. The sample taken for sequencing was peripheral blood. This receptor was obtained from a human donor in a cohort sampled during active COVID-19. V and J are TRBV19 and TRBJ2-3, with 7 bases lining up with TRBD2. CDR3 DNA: TGTGCCAGTGATCCTAGCGGAGGAGATACGCAGTATTTT. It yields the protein CASDPSGGDTQYF.